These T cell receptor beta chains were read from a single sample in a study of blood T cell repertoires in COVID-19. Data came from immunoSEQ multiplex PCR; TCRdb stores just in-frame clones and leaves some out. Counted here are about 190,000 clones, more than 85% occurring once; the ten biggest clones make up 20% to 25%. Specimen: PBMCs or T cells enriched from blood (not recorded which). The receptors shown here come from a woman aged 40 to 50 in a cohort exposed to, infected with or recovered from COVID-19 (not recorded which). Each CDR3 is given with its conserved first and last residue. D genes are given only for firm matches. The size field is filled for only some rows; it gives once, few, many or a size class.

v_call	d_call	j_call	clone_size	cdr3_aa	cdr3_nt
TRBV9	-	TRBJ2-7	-	CASSSLTGAYEQYF	TGTGCCAGCAGCTCACTCACAGGAGCCTACGAGCAGTACTTC
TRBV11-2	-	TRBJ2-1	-	CASSLELALYNEQFF	TGTGCCAGCAGCTTAGAACTAGCCCTCTACAATGAGCAGTTCTTC
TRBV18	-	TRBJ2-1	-	CASSPDGSSYNEQFF	TGTGCCAGCTCACCCGACGGGAGCTCCTACAATGAGCAGTTCTTC
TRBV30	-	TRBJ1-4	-	CAWSPGTSAEKLFF	TGTGCCTGGAGCCCCGGGACAAGCGCTGAAAAACTGTTTTTT
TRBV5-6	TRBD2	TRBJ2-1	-	CASSEGTRDEQFF	TGTGCCAGCAGCGAAGGGACTAGGGATGAGCAGTTCTTC
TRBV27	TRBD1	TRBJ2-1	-	CASSLLPPLQDRLRNEQFF	TGTGCCAGCAGTTTACTCCCCCCACTTCAGGACAGGCTTCGTAATGAGCAGTTCTTC
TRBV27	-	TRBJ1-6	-	CAGGVDRSSPLHF	TGTGCGGGGGGGGTTGATAGAAGTTCACCCCTCCACTTT
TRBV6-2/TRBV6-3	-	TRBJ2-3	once	CASSRGREADTQYF	TGTGCCAGCAGTAGAGGGAGAGAGGCAGATACGCAGTATTTT
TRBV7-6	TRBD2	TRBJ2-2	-	CASSPSSGGAGELFF	TGTGCCAGCAGCCCCTCTAGCGGGGGGGCCGGGGAGCTGTTTTTT
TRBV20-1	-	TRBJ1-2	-	CSVPGSRGYTF	TGCAGTGTCCCGGGCTCTCGGGGTTACACCTTC
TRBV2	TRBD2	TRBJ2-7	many	CASSERGLAYEQYF	TGTGCCAGCAGTGAAAGAGGACTAGCCTACGAGCAGTACTTC
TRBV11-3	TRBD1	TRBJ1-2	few	CASSLSRTGLYGYTF	TGTGCCAGCAGCTTATCGAGGACAGGGCTCTATGGCTACACCTTC
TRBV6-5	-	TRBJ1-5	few	CASRTVSNQPQHF	TGTGCCAGCAGGACAGTTAGCAATCAGCCCCAGCATTTT
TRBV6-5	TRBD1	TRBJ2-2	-	CAIGTGRGTGELFF	TGTGCCATAGGGACAGGGCGAGGCACCGGGGAGCTGTTTTTT
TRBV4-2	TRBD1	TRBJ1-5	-	CASSQTLGTGGSQPQHF	TGTGCCAGCAGCCAAACCCTCGGGACAGGGGGCAGTCAGCCCCAGCATTTT
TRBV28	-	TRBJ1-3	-	CASSLTGHHSGNTIYF	TGTGCCAGCAGTCTTACGGGACATCACTCTGGAAACACCATATATTTT
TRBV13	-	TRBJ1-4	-	CASSQGLNEKLFF	TGTGCCAGCAGCCAGGGACTCAATGAAAAACTGTTTTTT
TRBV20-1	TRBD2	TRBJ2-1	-	CSASNPREVYNEQFF	TGCAGTGCTAGTAATCCGCGGGAGGTCTACAATGAGCAGTTCTTC
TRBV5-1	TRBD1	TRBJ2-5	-	CASSFQGDGETQYF	TGCGCCAGCAGCTTTCAGGGGGACGGTGAGACCCAGTACTTC
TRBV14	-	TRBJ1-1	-	CASSQGRMAPNTEAFF	TGTGCCAGCAGCCAAGGGAGAATGGCACCTAACACTGAAGCTTTCTTT
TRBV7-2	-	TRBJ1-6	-	CASSFSGSSYNSPLHF	TGTGCCAGCAGCTTTAGCGGCTCCTCCTATAATTCACCCCTCCACTTT
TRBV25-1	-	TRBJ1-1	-	CASSDPQVGAFF	TGTGCCAGCAGTGATCCCCAGGTTGGAGCTTTCTTT
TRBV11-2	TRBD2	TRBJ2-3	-	CASGRGGTDTQYF	TGTGCCAGCGGGCGGGGGGGCACAGATACGCAGTATTTT
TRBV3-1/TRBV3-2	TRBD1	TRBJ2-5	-	CASSTRTGRQETQYF	TGTGCCAGCAGCACTCGGACAGGGCGGCAAGAGACCCAGTACTTC
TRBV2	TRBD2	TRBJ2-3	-	CASSEAGSGRTDTQYF	TGTGCCAGCAGTGAAGCTGGTAGCGGGAGGACGGATACGCAGTATTTT
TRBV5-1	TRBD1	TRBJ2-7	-	CASSLGSGGYEQYF	TGCGCCAGCAGCTTGGGGTCAGGGGGCTACGAGCAGTACTTC
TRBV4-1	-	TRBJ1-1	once	CASSQERGLTWVFF	TGCGCCAGCAGCCAAGAACGGGGACTAACCTGGGTTTTCTTT
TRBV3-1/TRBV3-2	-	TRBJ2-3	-	CASSYTDTQYF	TGTGCCAGCAGCTACACAGATACGCAGTATTTT
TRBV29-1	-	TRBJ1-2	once	CSVAGYTF	TGCAGCGTTGCAGGCTACACCTTC
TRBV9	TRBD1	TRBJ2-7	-	CASSGGTGREQYF	TGTGCCAGCAGCGGAGGGACAGGGCGCGAGCAGTACTTC
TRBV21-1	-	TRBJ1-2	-	CASSKAWDRGSGYTF	TGTGCCAGCAGCAAAGCTTGGGACAGAGGGTCTGGCTACACCTTC
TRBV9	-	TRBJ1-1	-	CASSVGANTEAFF	TGTGCCAGCAGCGTAGGGGCGAACACTGAAGCTTTCTTT